This T cell receptor (beta chain) is from a study of siplizumab effects on memory and regulatory T cells. This clone has a handful of counts. The V end lost 3 bases, the J end lost 0 bases, and 8 bases lay between the germline ends. Germline loops: CDR1 KGHSH, CDR2 LQKENI. The CDR3 loop spans 14 amino acids. Assays examined about 9.1 x 10^4 TCR templates per sample. Data came from immunoSEQ multiplex PCR; TCRdb stores just in-frame clones and leaves some out. The table lists about 100,000 clones, just under 95% of them singletons. This rearrangement joins TRBV18 to TRBJ1-1, with D tentatively TRBD1 (6 bases). Input material: non-Treg CD4+ T cells sorted from blood. This clonotype was sampled from a human donor in good health. CDR3 coding DNA: TGTGCCAGCTCACCGCAGGGGATGAACACTGAAGCTTTCTTT. This encodes CASSPQGMNTEAFF. Full variable domain (rest looked up from reference TRBV18 and TRBJ1-1): NAGVMQNPRHLVRRRGQEARLRCSPMKGHSHVYWYRQLPEEGLKFMVYLQKENIIDESGMPKERFSAEFPKEGPSILRIQQVVRGDSAAYFCASSPQGMNTEAFFGQGTRLTVV.